This TCR beta chain was captured in a study of cytomegalovirus exposure and HLA in healthy donors. This PCR relied on a set of 60 Vbeta primers and 13 Jbeta primers. Sequenced by immunoSEQ multiplex PCR; TCRdb stores in-frame clones only, minus some. The data hold about 110,000 clones, with around 74% observed a single time. The CDR3 covers 16 residues. Trimming took off 5 bases at V and 2 bases at J, with 13 bases between the two ends. Germline-derived CDR1 and CDR2 are SGHVS and FNYEAQ. The clonotype comes from a man in his forties in good health and CMV-seronegative. The specimen was PBMCs. The chain joins TRBV7-6 to TRBJ2-6, with D maybe TRBD1 (5 bases). The CDR3 DNA sequence: TGTGCCAGCAGCCAACCTCTAGGGGCTGGGGCCAACGTCCTGACTTTC. Translation gives CASSQPLGAGANVLTF.